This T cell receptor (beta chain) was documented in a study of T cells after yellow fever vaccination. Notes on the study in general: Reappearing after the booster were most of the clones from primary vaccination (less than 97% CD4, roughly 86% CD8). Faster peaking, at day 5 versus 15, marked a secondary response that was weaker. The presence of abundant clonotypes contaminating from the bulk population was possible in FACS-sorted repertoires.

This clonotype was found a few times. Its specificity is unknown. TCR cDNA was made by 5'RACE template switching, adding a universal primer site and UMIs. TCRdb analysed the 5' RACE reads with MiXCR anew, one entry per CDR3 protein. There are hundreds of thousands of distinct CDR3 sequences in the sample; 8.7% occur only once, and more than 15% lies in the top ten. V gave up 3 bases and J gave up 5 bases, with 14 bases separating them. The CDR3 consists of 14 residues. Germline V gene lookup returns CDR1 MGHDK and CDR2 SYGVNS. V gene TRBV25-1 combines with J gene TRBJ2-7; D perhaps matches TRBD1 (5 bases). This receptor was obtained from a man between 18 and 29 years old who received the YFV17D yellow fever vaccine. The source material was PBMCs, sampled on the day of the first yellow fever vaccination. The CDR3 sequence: CASSDWGERHEQYF. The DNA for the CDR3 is TGTGCCAGCAGTGATTGGGGCGAGAGGCACGAGCAGTACTTC.